This record looks at one TCR beta chain sequence and its context. Its antigen is still unknown. The data were obtained in a study of CD8+ T cells in alopecia areata. cDNA prepared by RNA extraction and subsequent reverse transcription served as the template for sequencing. The repertoire was sequenced with immunoSEQ multiplex PCR; TCRdb's copy has only in-frame clones and lacks some. The sample carries 98,000 or so clones, 55% to 70% recorded once. Samples from alopecia areata patients were lesional scalp punch biopsies and peripheral blood. Regarding the study as a whole: Lesional tissue from the scalp (especially in alopecia totalis/universalis) showed higher clonality than normal scalp. Possibly because of HLA-related factors, TCR sharing was less clear across patients than in mice.

Germline CDR1 MGHRA, CDR2 YSYEKL. V lost 3 bases and J lost 7; bases outside the gene matches: 5. This CDR3 is 13 amino acids long. The chain has TRBV4-1 and TRBJ1-2, with TRBD1 identical over 7 bases. The source of this sequence is a human donor with alopecia areata. Sequencing was done on a sample of NKG2D-low CD8+ T cells sorted from blood. The CDR3 DNA is TGCGCCAGCAGCCACCCCGACAGGGCTGGCTACACCTTC. It is translated as CASSHPDRAGYTF.